This T cell receptor (beta chain) appears in the sequencing data of a study of CD8+ T cells in alopecia areata. Study overall: Those treated were given oral tofacitinib at 5 to 10 mg twice daily. The tofacitinib course ran for 6 to 18 months and was followed by 6 months off drug.

To note about this clone: Its antigen remains unknown.

The CDR3 has 15 residues. Per the germline V gene, CDR1 is SQVTM and CDR2 is ANQGSEA. V lost 4 bases, J lost 0 bases, and 15 bases lay in between. The sequencing template was cDNA reverse transcribed from extracted RNA. Here immunoSEQ multiplex PCR was the method, and the copy in TCRdb shows in-frame clones only, minus some. The sample lists roughly 75,000 clones; roughly 60% were seen once. Study-wide results and limits: An increase in clonality over normal scalp was evident in lesional scalp, especially alopecia totalis/universalis.

The TCR comes from a human donor with alopecia areata. Specimen: CD8+ T cells sorted from blood, collected at week 0. The chain is built from TRBV29-1 and TRBJ1-1; possibly TRBD1 for D (6 bases). Here the CDR3 reads CSVVGGGLVNTEAFF. In nucleotides, the CDR3 is TGCAGCGTTGTAGGGGGAGGTCTGGTGAACACTGAAGCTTTCTTT. Drawing the rest from reference TRBV29-1 and TRBJ1-1, the complete variable domain is SAVISQKPSRDICQRGTSLTIQCQVDSQVTMMFWYRQQPGQSLTLIATANQGSEATYESGFVIDKFPISRPNLTFSTLTVSNMSPEDSSIYLCSVVGGGLVNTEAFFGQGTRLTVV.